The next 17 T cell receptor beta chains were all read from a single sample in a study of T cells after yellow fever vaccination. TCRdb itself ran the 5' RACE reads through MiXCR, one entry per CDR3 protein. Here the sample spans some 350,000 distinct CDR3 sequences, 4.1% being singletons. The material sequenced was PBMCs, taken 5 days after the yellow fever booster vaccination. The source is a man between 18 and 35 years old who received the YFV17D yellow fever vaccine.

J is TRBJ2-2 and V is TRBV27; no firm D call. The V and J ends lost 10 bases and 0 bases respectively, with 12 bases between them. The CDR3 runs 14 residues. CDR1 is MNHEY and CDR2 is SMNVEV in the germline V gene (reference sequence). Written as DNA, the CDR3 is TGTGCCACCGCGCTTTTCGCGAACACCGGGGAGCTGTTTTTT. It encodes CATALFANTGELFF.

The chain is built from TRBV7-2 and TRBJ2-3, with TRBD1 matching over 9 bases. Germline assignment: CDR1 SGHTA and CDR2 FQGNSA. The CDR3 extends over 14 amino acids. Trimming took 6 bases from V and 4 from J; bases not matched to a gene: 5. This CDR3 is CASRSTGGSDTQYF. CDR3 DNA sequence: TGTGCCAGCAGGTCGACAGGGGGATCAGATACGCAGTATTTT.

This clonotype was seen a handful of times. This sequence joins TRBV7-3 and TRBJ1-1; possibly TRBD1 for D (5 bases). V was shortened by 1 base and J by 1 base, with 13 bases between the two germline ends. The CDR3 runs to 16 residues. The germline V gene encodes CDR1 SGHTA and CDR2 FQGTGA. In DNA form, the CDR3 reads TGTGCCAGCAGCTTAAGGGGGGTCCGGGCGAACACTGAAGCTTTCTTT. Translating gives CASSLRGVRANTEAFF. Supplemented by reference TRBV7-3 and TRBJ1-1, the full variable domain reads GAGVSQTPSNKVTEKGKYVELRCDPISGHTALYWYRQSLGQGPEFLIYFQGTGAADDSGLPNDRFFAVRPEGSVSTLKIQRTERGDSAVYLCASSLRGVRANTEAFFGQGTRLTVV.

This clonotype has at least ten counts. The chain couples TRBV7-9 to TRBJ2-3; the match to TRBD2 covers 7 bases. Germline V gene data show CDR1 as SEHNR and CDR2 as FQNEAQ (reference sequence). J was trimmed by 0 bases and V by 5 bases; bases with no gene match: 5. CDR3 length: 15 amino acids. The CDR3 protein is CASSGERGSTDTQYF. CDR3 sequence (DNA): TGTGCCAGCAGCGGAGAGCGGGGCAGCACAGATACGCAGTATTTT.

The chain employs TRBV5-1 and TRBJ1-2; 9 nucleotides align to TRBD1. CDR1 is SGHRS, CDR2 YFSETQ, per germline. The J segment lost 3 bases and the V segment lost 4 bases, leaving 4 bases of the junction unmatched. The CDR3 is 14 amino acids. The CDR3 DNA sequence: TGCGCCAGCAGCATGGGACAGGGCGACTATGGCTACACCTTC. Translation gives CASSMGQGDYGYTF.

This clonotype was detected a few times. The DNA of the CDR3 is TGTGCCAGCTCACAGGACAGGGGAGGATCACCCCTCCACTTT. Its translation is CASSQDRGGSPLHF. The chain employs TRBV18 and TRBJ1-6; 9 bases align to TRBD1. CDR1 is KGHSH and CDR2 is LQKENI in the germline V gene. J was trimmed by 10 bases and V by 4 bases; bases with no gene match: 5. This CDR3 is 14 amino acids long.

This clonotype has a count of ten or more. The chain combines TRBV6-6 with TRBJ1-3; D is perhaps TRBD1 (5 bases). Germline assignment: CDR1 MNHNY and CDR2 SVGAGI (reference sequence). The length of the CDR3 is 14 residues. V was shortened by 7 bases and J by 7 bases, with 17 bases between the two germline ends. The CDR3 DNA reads TGTGCCAGCACCCTTGAAAGAGGGGCGAACACCATATATTTT. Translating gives CASTLERGANTIYF.

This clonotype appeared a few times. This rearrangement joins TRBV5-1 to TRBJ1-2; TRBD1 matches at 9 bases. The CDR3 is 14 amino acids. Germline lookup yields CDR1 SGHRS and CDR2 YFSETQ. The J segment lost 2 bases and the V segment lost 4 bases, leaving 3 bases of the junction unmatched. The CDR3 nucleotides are TGCGCCAGCAGCGAACAGGGGGCGAACTATGGCTACACCTTC. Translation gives CASSEQGANYGYTF. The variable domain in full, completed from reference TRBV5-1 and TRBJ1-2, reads KAGVTQTPRYLIKTRGQQVTLSCSPISGHRSVSWYQQTPGQGLQFLFEYFSETQRNKGNFPGRFSGRQFSNSRSEMNVSTLELGDSALYLCASSEQGANYGYTFGSGTRLTVV.

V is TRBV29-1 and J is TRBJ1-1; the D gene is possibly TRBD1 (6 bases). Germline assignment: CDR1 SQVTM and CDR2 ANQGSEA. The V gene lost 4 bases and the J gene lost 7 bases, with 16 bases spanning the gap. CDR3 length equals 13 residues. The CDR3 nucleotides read TGCAGCGTTGCGACACAGGGAGTATATGAAGCTTTCTTT. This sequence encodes CSVATQGVYEAFF.

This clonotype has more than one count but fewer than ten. This CDR3 reads CAISESQRGGRLGTDTQYF. DNA for the CDR3: TGTGCCATCAGTGAGTCCCAGCGGGGGGGCCGTTTGGGCACAGATACGCAGTATTTT. This chain connects TRBV10-3 to TRBJ2-3; TRBD2 matches 10 bases. The germline V gene has CDR1 ENHRY and CDR2 SYGVKD. Germline trimming cut 0 bases from V and 1 base from J; bases unmatched to any gene: 10. The CDR3 spans 19 residues.

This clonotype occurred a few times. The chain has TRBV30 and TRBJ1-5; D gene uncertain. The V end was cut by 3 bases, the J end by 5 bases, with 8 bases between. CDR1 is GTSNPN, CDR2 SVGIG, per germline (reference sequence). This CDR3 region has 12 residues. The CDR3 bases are TGTGCCTGGAGCAACAGAGATCAGCCCCAGCATTTT. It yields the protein CAWSNRDQPQHF.

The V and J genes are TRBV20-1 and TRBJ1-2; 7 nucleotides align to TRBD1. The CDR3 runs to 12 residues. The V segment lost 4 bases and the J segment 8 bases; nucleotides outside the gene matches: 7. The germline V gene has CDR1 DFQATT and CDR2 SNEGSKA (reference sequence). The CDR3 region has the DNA TGCAGTGCTACGCGGACAGGAGACGGCTACACCTTC. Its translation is CSATRTGDGYTF.

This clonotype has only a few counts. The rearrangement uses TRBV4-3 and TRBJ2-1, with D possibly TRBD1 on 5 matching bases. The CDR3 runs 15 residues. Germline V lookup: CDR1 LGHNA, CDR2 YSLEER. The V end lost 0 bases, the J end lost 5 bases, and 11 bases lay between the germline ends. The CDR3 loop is CASSQDQGRNNEQFF. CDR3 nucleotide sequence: TGCGCCAGCAGCCAAGATCAGGGTAGGAACAATGAGCAGTTCTTC.

The CDR3 bases are TGCGCCAGCAGCCAGGGGACTAGCGGGGCCCACGCGAACACCGGGGAGCTGTTTTTT. It is translated as CASSQGTSGAHANTGELFF. V gene TRBV4-3 combines with J gene TRBJ2-2; 13 nucleotides align to TRBD2. The junction had 7 bases not matched to a gene; V was cut back by 3 bases and J by 0 bases. CDR1 is LGHNA and CDR2 is YSLEER in the germline V gene. CDR3 length equals 19 residues.

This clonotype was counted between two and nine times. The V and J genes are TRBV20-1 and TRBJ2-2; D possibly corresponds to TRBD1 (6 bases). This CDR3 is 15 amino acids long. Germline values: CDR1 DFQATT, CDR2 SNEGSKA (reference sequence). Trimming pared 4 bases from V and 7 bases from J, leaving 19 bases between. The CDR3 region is CSAKDRLDLVGELFF. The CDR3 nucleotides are TGCAGTGCTAAAGACAGGCTAGACCTGGTCGGGGAGCTGTTTTTT.

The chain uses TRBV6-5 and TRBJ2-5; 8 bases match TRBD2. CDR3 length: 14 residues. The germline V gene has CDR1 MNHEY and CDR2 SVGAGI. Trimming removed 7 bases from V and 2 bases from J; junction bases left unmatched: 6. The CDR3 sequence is CASNALADQETQYF. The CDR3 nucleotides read TGTGCCAGCAATGCACTAGCGGATCAAGAGACCCAGTACTTC.

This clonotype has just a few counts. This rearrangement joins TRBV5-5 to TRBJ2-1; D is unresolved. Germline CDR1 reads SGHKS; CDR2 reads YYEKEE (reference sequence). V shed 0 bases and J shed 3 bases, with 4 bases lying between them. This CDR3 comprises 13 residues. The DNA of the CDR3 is TGTGCCAGCAGCTTGGTTCACTACAATGAGCAGTTCTTC. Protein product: CASSLVHYNEQFF.